Below are 14 T cell receptor beta chains sequenced from a single sample in a study of blood T cell repertoires in COVID-19. Produced via immunoSEQ multiplex PCR; TCRdb's table is partial and in-frame only. In the table there are more than 250,000 clones, roughly 86% of which are singletons. The specimen was PBMCs or T cells enriched from blood (not recorded which). These receptors were taken from a woman aged 18-35 years who had recovered from COVID-19.

This chain links TRBV7-3 with TRBJ2-7; 8 nucleotides align to TRBD1. V lost 0 bases and J lost 2; bases outside the gene matches: 6. This CDR3 has 16 residues. Germline CDR1 SGHTA, CDR2 FQGTGA. The CDR3 loop reads CASSLTPGQGTYEQYF. In DNA form, the CDR3 reads TGTGCCAGCAGCTTAACACCCGGACAGGGAACCTACGAGCAGTACTTC.

The chain links TRBV3-1 (or the pseudogene TRBV3-2) to TRBJ2-3; D is perhaps TRBD1 (5 bases). The CDR3 extends over 16 amino acids. Trimming pared 2 bases from V and 5 bases from J, leaving 17 bases between. Germline CDR1 reads LGHDT; CDR2 reads YNNKEL (reference sequence). The CDR3 protein is CASSQSTAMQRDTQYF. The CDR3 nucleotides are TGTGCCAGCAGCCAATCGACAGCGATGCAACGAGATACGCAGTATTTT.

The chain joins TRBV18 to TRBJ2-7; 7 bases agree with TRBD1. Germline V gene data show CDR1 as KGHSH and CDR2 as LQKENI. After removal of 3 bases from V and 0 bases from J, the junction contained 5 bases not matched to a gene. The length of the CDR3 is 15 residues. Here the CDR3 reads CASSPLGTDSYEQYF. The CDR3 DNA sequence: TGTGCCAGCTCACCTCTCGGGACAGACTCCTACGAGCAGTACTTC.

The rearrangement uses TRBV11-3 and TRBJ2-2; 14 bases agree with TRBD2. V was clipped by 5 bases and J by 1 base; unmatched bases: 9. Per the germline V gene, CDR1 is SGHNT and CDR2 is YENEEA. The CDR3 runs to 19 residues. The CDR3 DNA follows: TGTGCCAGCAGCACAAGGACTAGCGGGAGGACGCTGAACACCGGGGAGCTGTTTTTT. It yields the protein CASSTRTSGRTLNTGELFF.

This chain joins TRBV18 and TRBJ2-7; no firm D call. The germline gives CDR1 KGHSH, CDR2 LQKENI. CDR3 length: 13 residues. The ends were cut back, 6 bases at V and 3 bases at J, with 12 bases in the middle. CDR3 in amino acids: CASSRGSNYEQYF. In nucleotides, the CDR3 is TGTGCCAGCTCGCGAGGATCAAACTACGAGCAGTACTTC.

The rearrangement joins TRBV3-1 (or the pseudogene TRBV3-2) to TRBJ2-7, with TRBD2 matching over 9 bases. V was pared by 0 bases and J by 3 bases, with 6 bases of the junction left unmatched. Per germline, CDR1 LGHDT and CDR2 YNNKEL (reference sequence). The CDR3 has 16 amino acids. CDR3 region: CASSQDLLAGFYEQYF. The DNA of the CDR3 is TGTGCCAGCAGCCAAGATCTGCTAGCGGGATTCTACGAGCAGTACTTC.

This chain connects TRBV5-1 to TRBJ2-5, with TRBD1 matching 12 bases. The V gene's germline CDR1 is SGHRS and CDR2 YFSETQ. The CDR3 contains 16 residues. Trimming took 3 bases from V and 4 from J; bases not matched to a gene: 7. The CDR3 nucleotides are TGCGCCAGCAGCTACGGGACAGGGGGCGCGGTAGAGACCCAGTACTTC. This codes for CASSYGTGGAVETQYF.

This rearrangement joins TRBV23-1 to TRBJ1-1; 7 bases are shared with TRBD1. TRBV23-1 is an ORF; its function is uncertain. CDR3 size: 14 residues. V was pared by 5 bases and J by 12 bases, with 15 bases of the junction left unmatched. The CDR3 is CASSLIRDRMLTFF. The CDR3 region has the DNA TGCGCCAGCAGTTTGATCCGGGACAGAATGTTAACTTTCTTT.

This chain uses TRBV5-1 with TRBJ2-5; D ambiguous. Trimming removed 4 bases at V and 2 bases at J, with 18 bases between. The CDR3 covers 16 residues. Germline-derived CDR1 and CDR2 are SGHRS and YFSETQ. CDR3 in DNA: TGCGCCAGCAGCCGTACGGAGTTGGCTACACAAGAGACCCAGTACTTC. Its protein is CASSRTELATQETQYF.

V usage is TRBV3-1 (or the pseudogene TRBV3-2) and J usage is TRBJ2-7, with D tentatively TRBD2 (6 bases). Per germline, CDR1 LGHDT and CDR2 YNNKEL (reference sequence). The CDR3 covers 13 residues. V lost 3 bases and J lost 3, with 9 bases in between. CDR3 sequence (DNA): TGTGCCAGCAGCCACAGGGACTTCTACGAGCAGTACTTC. It translates to CASSHRDFYEQYF.

V is TRBV29-1 and J is TRBJ2-3; 13 nucleotides agree with TRBD2. Germline values: CDR1 SQVTM, CDR2 ANQGSEA. CDR3 length equals 17 residues. J gave up 2 bases and V 0 bases, and 5 bases lay outside the gene matches. In DNA form, the CDR3 reads TGCAGCGTTGAAGATCTACTAGCGGGAGGGTCCACAGATACGCAGTATTTT. This codes for CSVEDLLAGGSTDTQYF.

The J gene is TRBJ2-7, the V gene TRBV28, with 10 bases fitting TRBD1. The CDR3 extends over 16 amino acids. Trimming took 5 bases from V and 3 from J; bases not matched to a gene: 10. CDR1 MDHEN and CDR2 SYDVKM come from the germline V gene. The CDR3 protein is CASSLQPGQGRYEQYF. CDR3 nucleotide sequence: TGTGCCAGCAGTCTACAACCGGGACAGGGGCGCTACGAGCAGTACTTC.

The genes are TRBV20-1 and TRBJ1-2, with TRBD1 matching 10 bases. Germline-derived CDR1 and CDR2 are DFQATT and SNEGSKA (reference sequence). Germline trimming cut 3 bases from V and 7 bases from J; bases unmatched to any gene: 8. This CDR3 is built from 14 residues. The CDR3 region has the DNA TGCAGTGCTAGTAGACCGGGACAGGGGATTGGCTACACCTTC. Amino acid sequence: CSASRPGQGIGYTF.

This sequence joins TRBV30 and TRBJ2-2, with 12 bases fitting TRBD2. J was trimmed by 4 bases and V by 3 bases; bases with no gene match: 6. Germline-derived CDR1 and CDR2 are GTSNPN and SVGIG (reference sequence). The CDR3 totals 16 residues. The CDR3 loop reads CAWRTSGSGRTGELFF. CDR3 sequence (DNA): TGTGCCTGGAGGACTAGCGGGAGTGGACGCACCGGGGAGCTGTTTTTT.